The 25 T cell receptor beta chains reported below all come from one sample, sequenced in a study of T-cell reconstitution after alpha-beta-depleted transplantation in children. The TCRbeta library incorporated unique molecular identifiers. One entry per CDR3 protein results from TCRdb running MiXCR on the PCR reads. The data contain 750,000 to 950,000 distinct CDR3 sequences, 16% of them singletons. Specimen: PBMCs, mostly from graft donor cells, collected 360 days after TCRalphabeta/CD19-depleted stem cell transplant. The source is a male patient between 10 and 17 years old who had a stem cell transplant for acute lymphoblastic leukemia, so the T cells may come from the graft donor.

The chain has TRBV7-9 and TRBJ2-1; D is unclear. From germline, CDR1 is SEHNR and CDR2 FQNEAQ (reference sequence). The CDR3 is 13 residues long. V was clipped by 1 base and J by 6 bases, with 7 bases between them. The DNA of the CDR3 is TGTGCCAGCAGCTTAGTGATCGTCAATGAGCAGTTCTTC. It codes for CASSLVIVNEQFF.

The chain joins TRBV11-1 to TRBJ2-3; tentative D call: TRBD2 (6 bases). V was trimmed by 5 bases and J by 2 bases, leaving 14 bases between them. Per the germline V gene, CDR1 is SGHAT and CDR2 is FQDESV (reference sequence). The CDR3 runs to 15 residues. The CDR3 DNA sequence: TGTGCCAGCAGCCCCCTAGGAGGGACCACAGATACGCAGTATTTT. It translates to CASSPLGGTTDTQYF.

The V gene is TRBV18, the J gene TRBJ2-4; 10 bases align to TRBD2. CDR1 is KGHSH and CDR2 is LQKENI in the germline V gene. V lost 3 bases, J lost 6 bases, and 11 bases stayed unmatched. The CDR3 spans 17 residues. CDR3 bases: TGTGCCAGCTCACCGACGACTAGCGGGTACCTCAGAAACATTCAGTACTTC. Protein: CASSPTTSGYLRNIQYF.

The sample holds a few counts of this clonotype. The J gene is TRBJ2-5, the V gene TRBV6-2 or TRBV6-3; TRBD1 agrees at 7 bases. V trimming: 2 bases; J trimming: 1 base; junction bases outside the gene matches: 13. CDR3 length equals 18 residues. Germline assignment: CDR1 MNHEY and CDR2 SVGEGT. The CDR3: CASSYPSPGQPFQETQYF. The CDR3 nucleotides read TGTGCCAGCAGTTACCCCTCACCGGGACAGCCCTTCCAAGAGACCCAGTACTTC.

This clonotype was found a few times. This chain connects TRBV20-1 to TRBJ1-6, with D unclear. V was trimmed by 0 bases and J by 5 bases, leaving 14 bases between them. The CDR3 has 16 residues. CDR1 is DFQATT, CDR2 SNEGSKA, per germline (reference sequence). The DNA of the CDR3 is TGCAGTGCTAGAGATTCGGCAGCGCCTAATAATTCACCCCTCCACTTT. Translation: CSARDSAAPNNSPLHF.

This clonotype was seen repeatedly, ten times or more. This chain connects TRBV6-5 to TRBJ1-1, with 7 bases lining up with TRBD1. Germline CDR1 MNHEY, CDR2 SVGAGI. V trimming: 2 bases; J trimming: 11 bases; junction bases outside the gene matches: 5. The CDR3 sequence is 12 residues long. The CDR3 loop is CASSYPTGRAFF. For the CDR3, the DNA is TGTGCCAGCAGTTACCCGACAGGGAGGGCTTTCTTT.

CDR3 DNA: TGCGCCAGCAGCCAAGGCCTTCGGGAGGAGACCCAGTACTTC. It specifies CASSQGLREETQYF. This chain joins TRBV4-1 and TRBJ2-5; the D gene is possibly TRBD2 (6 bases). Germline values: CDR1 MGHRA, CDR2 YSYEKL. This CDR3 has 14 residues. Trimming cost V 1 base and J 5 bases, with 11 bases left between them.

The chain is built from TRBV15 and TRBJ1-4; D is unclear. Looked up from germline, CDR1 is LNHNV and CDR2 is YYDKDF (reference sequence). This CDR3 spans 14 amino acids. Trimming left V 8 bases short and J 5 bases short, with 15 bases between. The CDR3 DNA is TGTGCCACCGCAGGCGCGGCTCAGAATGAAAAACTGTTTTTT. It specifies CATAGAAQNEKLFF. The complete variable domain, with remaining parts taken from reference TRBV15 and TRBJ1-4, reads DAMVIQNPRYQVTQFGKPVTLSCSQTLNHNVMYWYQQKSSQAPKLLFHYYDKDFNNEADTPDNFQSRRPNTSFCFLDIRSPGLGDTAMYLCATAGAAQNEKLFFGSGTQLSVL.

V usage is TRBV27 and J usage is TRBJ2-7, with D tentatively TRBD2 (6 bases). The length of the CDR3 is 14 residues. V lost 4 bases and J lost 6, with 16 bases in between. Per germline, CDR1 MNHEY and CDR2 SMNVEV (reference sequence). CDR3 sequence (DNA): TGTGCCAGCAGTTCTCCGGGACTTCGGCCCGAGCAGTACTTC. This gives the protein CASSSPGLRPEQYF.

The chain couples TRBV7-8 to TRBJ2-1; a possible D gene is TRBD2 (5 bases). Germline assignment: CDR1 SGHVS and CDR2 FQNEAQ. Trimming removed 5 bases at V and 6 bases at J, with 14 bases between. The CDR3 sequence is 14 residues long. The CDR3 sequence is CASSQFLAPNEQFF. In DNA form, the CDR3 reads TGTGCCAGCAGCCAATTTCTAGCCCCCAATGAGCAGTTCTTC.

Concerning this clonotype itself: One end of the junction fails to match germline, which may point to a read error. The J gene is TRBJ2-1, the V gene TRBV4-1; the match to TRBD2 covers 10 bases. This CDR3 region has 18 residues. Germline-derived CDR1 and CDR2 are MGHRA and YSYEKL. The CDR3 DNA reads TGCGCCAGCAGACAAGAAGGTCCCGGGACTAGCGCATACAATGAGCAGTTCTTC. Amino acids: CASRQEGPGTSAYNEQFF.

The genes are TRBV12-5 and TRBJ2-1; D may match TRBD1 or TRBD2 (5 bases each). The CDR3 contains 14 residues. Germline V gene data show CDR1 as LGHNT and CDR2 as FRNRAP. Trimming stripped 8 bases from V and 0 bases from J, with 11 bases between. The CDR3 spells CASRPGASYNEQFF. CDR3 bases: TGTGCTAGTAGGCCCGGGGCCTCCTACAATGAGCAGTTCTTC.

This clonotype was seen a handful of times. The rearrangement uses TRBV7-9 and TRBJ2-1; D unresolved. Germline assignment: CDR1 SEHNR and CDR2 FQNEAQ (reference sequence). V lost 1 base to trimming and J lost 13 bases, with 11 bases between them. This CDR3 spans 12 amino acids. CDR3 DNA sequence: TGTGCCAGCAGCTTAGACGGCCGTGGACAGTTCTTC. It encodes CASSLDGRGQFF. The full variable domain, its missing parts supplied by reference TRBV7-9 and TRBJ2-1, is DTGVSQNPRHKITKRGQNVTFRCDPISEHNRLYWYRQTLGQGPEFLTYFQNEAQLEKSRLLSDRFSAERPKGSFSTLEIQRTEQGDSAMYLCASSLDGRGQFFGPGTRLTVL.

This clonotype has a single count. V and J are TRBV10-3 and TRBJ2-7; D possibly uses TRBD1 or TRBD2 (5 bases each). CDR1 and CDR2 (germline): ENHRY, SYGVKD. The CDR3 extends over 15 amino acids. Trimming removed 5 bases at V and 2 bases at J, with 16 bases between. The CDR3 DNA reads TGTGCCATCAGTAAAAGGGGAGAGGCAACCTACGAGCAGTACTTC. This encodes CAISKRGEATYEQYF.

The gene calls are TRBV5-6 and TRBJ2-7; D not certain. The V end was cut by 2 bases, the J end by 2 bases, with 11 bases between. Germline CDR1 is SGHDT and CDR2 is YYEEEE. The CDR3 extends over 14 amino acids. The DNA of the CDR3 is TGTGCCAGCAGCTTCTCAGTGACAACCTACGAGCAGTACTTC. Translation: CASSFSVTTYEQYF. Complete variable domain (other parts from reference TRBV5-6 and TRBJ2-7): DAGVTQSPTHLIKTRGQQVTLRCSPKSGHDTVSWYQQALGQGPQFIFQYYEEEERQRGNFPDRFSGHQFPNYSSELNVNALLLGDSALYLCASSFSVTTYEQYFGPGTRLTVT.

This clonotype was seen a few times. CDR3 amino acids: CASSYGDRATSYEQYF. Written as DNA, the CDR3 is TGTGCCAGCAGTTACGGAGACAGGGCCACCTCCTACGAGCAGTACTTC. V gene TRBV6-5 combines with J gene TRBJ2-7; 7 bases agree with TRBD1. Trimming cost V 2 bases and J 0 bases; bases outside gene matches: 7. The germline V gene has CDR1 MNHEY and CDR2 SVGAGI. The CDR3 contains 16 residues.

This clonotype was detected a few times. The V gene is TRBV5-1, the J gene TRBJ1-1; D ambiguous. The germline CDR1 and CDR2 sequences are SGHRS and YFSETQ. Deletions cut 3 bases from V and 1 base from J, with 22 bases between. CDR3 length equals 18 residues. For the CDR3, the DNA is TGCGCCAGCAGCTACACGACACCGGGAGCTATGGGGAACACTGAAGCTTTCTTT. This encodes CASSYTTPGAMGNTEAFF.

The V and J genes are TRBV5-1 and TRBJ2-1, with D perhaps assigned TRBD1 or TRBD2 (5 bases each). The CDR3 runs to 17 residues. In germline, CDR1 is SGHRS, CDR2 YFSETQ. Trimming left V 1 base short and J 4 bases short, with 18 bases between. The CDR3, as DNA: TGCGCCAGCAGCTTGCCCCTTGGGGGATTGGGTTACAATGAGCAGTTCTTC. It is translated as CASSLPLGGLGYNEQFF.

This chain connects TRBV20-1 to TRBJ2-7; TRBD2 might be the D (7 bases). Germline V gives CDR1 DFQATT, CDR2 SNEGSKA (reference sequence). This CDR3 has 14 amino acids. With 8 bases removed from V and 2 bases from J, the gap between germline ends came to 19 bases. Here the CDR3 reads CSTPRGREAYEQYF. For the CDR3, the DNA is TGCAGTACCCCGAGGGGGAGGGAGGCCTACGAGCAGTACTTC.

In its sample, this clonotype was seen many times. The chain recombines TRBV2 with TRBJ2-3; D perhaps matches TRBD2 (5 bases). The CDR3 runs to 15 residues. From germline, CDR1 is SNHLY and CDR2 FYNNEI. V was cut by 7 bases and J by 0 bases, with 14 bases left in between. DNA of the CDR3: TGTGCCAGCATAGATGTAGCGTCTAGCACAGATACGCAGTATTTT. Its translation: CASIDVASSTDTQYF.

V usage is TRBV11-1 and J usage is TRBJ2-1, with 8 bases identical to TRBD1. J lost 9 bases, V lost 1 base, and 20 bases had no gene match. The CDR3 extends over 19 amino acids. Germline CDR1 is SGHAT and CDR2 is FQDESV (reference sequence). The CDR3 here is CASSLVGTGALLPTSEQFF. In DNA, the CDR3 is TGTGCCAGCAGCTTAGTAGGGACAGGCGCCCTGTTACCGACGAGTGAGCAGTTCTTC.

This clonotype came up a few times. The genes are TRBV7-9 and TRBJ2-7, with TRBD1 matching over 9 bases. CDR1 and CDR2 (germline): SEHNR, FQNEAQ (reference sequence). This CDR3 contains 15 residues. V was pared by 3 bases and J by 5 bases, with 8 bases of the junction left unmatched. The CDR3 spells CASSFLTGGPHEQYF. In DNA, the CDR3 is TGTGCCAGCAGCTTCCTGACAGGGGGGCCCCACGAGCAGTACTTC.

This clonotype was seen a handful of times. The genes are TRBV24-1 and TRBJ1-1; perhaps TRBD1 as D (5 bases). The CDR3 spans 15 residues. Trimming pared 3 bases from V and 3 bases from J, leaving 13 bases between. The germline V gene encodes CDR1 KGHDR and CDR2 SFDVKD. This CDR3 is CATSDPKTGHTEAFF. CDR3 in DNA: TGTGCCACCAGTGATCCTAAAACAGGCCACACTGAAGCTTTCTTT.

This clonotype was recorded a few times. The V gene is TRBV10-1, the J gene TRBJ2-5, with a weak D call TRBD2 (6 bases). With 2 bases removed from V and 2 bases from J, the gap between germline ends came to 18 bases. Germline CDR1 reads WNHNN; CDR2 reads SYGVQD (reference sequence). This CDR3 contains 17 residues. In nucleotides, the CDR3 is TGCGCCAGCAGTGAGGCTGCGGGACTCGCTAGGCAAGAGACCCAGTACTTC. It codes for CASSEAAGLARQETQYF.

This chain joins TRBV29-1 and TRBJ2-1; a possible D gene is TRBD2 (5 bases). The V gene's germline CDR1 is SQVTM and CDR2 ANQGSEA. Trimming removed 6 bases at V and 6 bases at J, with 15 bases between. The CDR3 loop spans 13 amino acids. The CDR3 DNA reads as TGCAGCGTGCAGCGGAGTGTCGGCAATGAGCAGTTCTTC. This gives the protein CSVQRSVGNEQFF.